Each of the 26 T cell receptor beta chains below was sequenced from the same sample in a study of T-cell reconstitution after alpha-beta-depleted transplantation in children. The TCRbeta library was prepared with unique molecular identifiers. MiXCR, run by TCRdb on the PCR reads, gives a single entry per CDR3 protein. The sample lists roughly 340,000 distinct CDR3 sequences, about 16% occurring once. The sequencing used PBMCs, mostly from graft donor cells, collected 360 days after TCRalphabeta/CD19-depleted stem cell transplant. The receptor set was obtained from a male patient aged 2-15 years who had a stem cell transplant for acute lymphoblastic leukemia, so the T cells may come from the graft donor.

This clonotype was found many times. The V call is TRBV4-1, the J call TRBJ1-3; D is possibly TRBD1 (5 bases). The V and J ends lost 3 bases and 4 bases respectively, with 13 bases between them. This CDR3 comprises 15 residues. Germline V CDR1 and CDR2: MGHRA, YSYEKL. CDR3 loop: CASSHGSGPGNTIYF. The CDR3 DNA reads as TGCGCCAGCAGCCATGGCTCGGGGCCCGGAAACACCATATATTTT.

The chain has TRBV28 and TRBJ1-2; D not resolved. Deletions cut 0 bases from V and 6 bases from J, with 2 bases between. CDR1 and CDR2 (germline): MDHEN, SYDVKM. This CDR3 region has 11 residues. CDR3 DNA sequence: TGTGCCAGCAGTTTATGGGATGGCTACACCTTC. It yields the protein CASSLWDGYTF.

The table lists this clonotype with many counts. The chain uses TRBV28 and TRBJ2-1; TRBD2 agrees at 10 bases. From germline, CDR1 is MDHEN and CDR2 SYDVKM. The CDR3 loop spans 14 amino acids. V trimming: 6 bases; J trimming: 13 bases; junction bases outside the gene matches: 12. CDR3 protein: CASRPPGLAAFQFF. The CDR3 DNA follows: TGTGCCAGCAGACCACCCGGACTAGCGGCCTTTCAGTTCTTC.

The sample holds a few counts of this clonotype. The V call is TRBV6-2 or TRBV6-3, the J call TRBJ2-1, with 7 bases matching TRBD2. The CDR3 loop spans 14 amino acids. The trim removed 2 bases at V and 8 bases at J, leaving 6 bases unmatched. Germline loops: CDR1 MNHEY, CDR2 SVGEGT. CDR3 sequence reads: CASSYTTSFDEQFF. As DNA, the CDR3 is TGTGCCAGCAGTTACACGACTAGCTTCGATGAGCAGTTCTTC.

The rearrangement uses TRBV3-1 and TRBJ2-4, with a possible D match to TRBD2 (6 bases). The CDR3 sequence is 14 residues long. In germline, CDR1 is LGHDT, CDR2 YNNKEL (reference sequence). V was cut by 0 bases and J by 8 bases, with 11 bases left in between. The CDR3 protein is CASSQDKLADIQYF. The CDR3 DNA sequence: TGTGCCAGCAGCCAAGATAAACTAGCAGACATTCAGTACTTC.

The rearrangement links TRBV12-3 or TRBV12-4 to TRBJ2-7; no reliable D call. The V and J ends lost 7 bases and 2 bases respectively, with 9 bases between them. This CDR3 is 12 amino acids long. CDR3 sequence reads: CASTGGTYEQYF. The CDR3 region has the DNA TGTGCCAGCACGGGCGGCACCTACGAGCAGTACTTC.

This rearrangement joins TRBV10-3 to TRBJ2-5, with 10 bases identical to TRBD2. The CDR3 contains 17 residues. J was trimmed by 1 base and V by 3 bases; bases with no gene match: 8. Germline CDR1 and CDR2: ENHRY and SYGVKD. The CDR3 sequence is CAISDPSGRGAQETQYF. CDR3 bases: TGTGCCATCAGTGATCCTAGCGGGAGAGGGGCCCAAGAGACCCAGTACTTC.

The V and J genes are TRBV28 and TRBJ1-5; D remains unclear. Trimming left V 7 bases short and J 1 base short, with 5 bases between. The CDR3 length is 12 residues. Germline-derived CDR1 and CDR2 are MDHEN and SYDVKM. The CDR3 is CASNRSNQPQHF. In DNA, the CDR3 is TGTGCCAGCAACCGGAGCAATCAGCCCCAGCATTTT.

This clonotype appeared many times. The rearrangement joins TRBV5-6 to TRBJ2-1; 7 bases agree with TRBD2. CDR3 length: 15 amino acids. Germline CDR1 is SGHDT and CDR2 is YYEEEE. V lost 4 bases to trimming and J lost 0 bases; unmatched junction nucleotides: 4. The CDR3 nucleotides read TGTGCCAGCAGCCGGGGAGGGAACTCCTACAATGAGCAGTTCTTC. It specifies CASSRGGNSYNEQFF. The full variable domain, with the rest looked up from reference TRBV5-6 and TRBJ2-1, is DAGVTQSPTHLIKTRGQQVTLRCSPKSGHDTVSWYQQALGQGPQFIFQYYEEEERQRGNFPDRFSGHQFPNYSSELNVNALLLGDSALYLCASSRGGNSYNEQFFGPGTRLTVL.

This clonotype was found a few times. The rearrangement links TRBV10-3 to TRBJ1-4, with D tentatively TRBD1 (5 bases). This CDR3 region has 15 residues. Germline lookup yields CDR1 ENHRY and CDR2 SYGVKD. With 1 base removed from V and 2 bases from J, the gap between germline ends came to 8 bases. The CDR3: CAISELGRTNEKLFF. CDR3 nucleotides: TGTGCCATCAGTGAGTTGGGACGGACTAATGAAAAACTGTTTTTT.

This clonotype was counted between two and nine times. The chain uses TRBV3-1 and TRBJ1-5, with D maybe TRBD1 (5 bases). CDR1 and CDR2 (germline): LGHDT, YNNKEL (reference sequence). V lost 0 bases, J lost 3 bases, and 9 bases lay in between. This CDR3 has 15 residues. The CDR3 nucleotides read TGTGCCAGCAGCCAAGATGGGACGGTCAATCAGCCCCAGCATTTT. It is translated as CASSQDGTVNQPQHF.

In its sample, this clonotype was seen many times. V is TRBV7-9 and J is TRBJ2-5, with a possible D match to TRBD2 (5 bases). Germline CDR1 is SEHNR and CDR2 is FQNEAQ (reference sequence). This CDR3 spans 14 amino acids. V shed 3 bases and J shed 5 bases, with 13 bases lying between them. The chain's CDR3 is CASSFRARGETQYF. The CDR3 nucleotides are TGTGCCAGCAGCTTTCGGGCTCGGGGTGAGACCCAGTACTTC.

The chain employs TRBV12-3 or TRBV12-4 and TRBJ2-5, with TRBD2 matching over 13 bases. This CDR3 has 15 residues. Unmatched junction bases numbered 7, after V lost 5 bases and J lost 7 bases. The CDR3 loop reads CASSPRTSGSLTQYF. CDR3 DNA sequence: TGTGCCAGCAGTCCAAGGACTAGCGGGAGTTTGACCCAGTACTTC.

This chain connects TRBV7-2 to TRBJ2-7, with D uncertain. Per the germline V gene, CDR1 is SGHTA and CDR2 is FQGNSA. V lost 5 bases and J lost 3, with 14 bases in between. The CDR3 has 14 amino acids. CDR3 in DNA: TGTGCCAGCAGCCCCGCGTGGGTGTTCTACGAGCAGTACTTC. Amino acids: CASSPAWVFYEQYF.

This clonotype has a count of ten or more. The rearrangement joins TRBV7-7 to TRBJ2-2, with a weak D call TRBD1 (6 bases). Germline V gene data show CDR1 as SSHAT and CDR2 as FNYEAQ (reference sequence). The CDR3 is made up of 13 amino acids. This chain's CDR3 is CPPGTLSTGELFF. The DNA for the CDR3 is TGTCCGCCCGGGACACTTTCCACCGGGGAGCTGTTTTTT.

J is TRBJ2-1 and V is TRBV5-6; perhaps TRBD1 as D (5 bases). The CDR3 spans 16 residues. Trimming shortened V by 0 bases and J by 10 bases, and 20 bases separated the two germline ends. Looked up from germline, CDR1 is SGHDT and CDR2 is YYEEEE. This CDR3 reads CASSLVGRVASWEQFF. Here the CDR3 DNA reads TGTGCCAGCAGCTTGGTGGGCAGGGTGGCTTCATGGGAGCAGTTCTTC. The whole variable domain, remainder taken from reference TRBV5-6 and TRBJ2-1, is DAGVTQSPTHLIKTRGQQVTLRCSPKSGHDTVSWYQQALGQGPQFIFQYYEEEERQRGNFPDRFSGHQFPNYSSELNVNALLLGDSALYLCASSLVGRVASWEQFFGPGTRLTVL.

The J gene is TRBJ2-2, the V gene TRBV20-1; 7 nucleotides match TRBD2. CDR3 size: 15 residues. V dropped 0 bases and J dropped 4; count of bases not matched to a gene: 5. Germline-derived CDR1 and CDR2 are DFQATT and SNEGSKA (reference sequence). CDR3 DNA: TGCAGTGCTAGAGATTTCCCGGGAGGCACCGGGGAGCTGTTTTTT. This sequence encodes CSARDFPGGTGELFF.

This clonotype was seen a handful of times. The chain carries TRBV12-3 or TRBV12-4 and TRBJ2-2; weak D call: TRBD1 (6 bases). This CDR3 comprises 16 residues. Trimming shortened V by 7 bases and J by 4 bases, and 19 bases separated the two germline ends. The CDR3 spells CASTSGERWSTGELFF. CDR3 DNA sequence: TGTGCCAGCACTTCAGGGGAAAGGTGGAGCACCGGGGAGCTGTTTTTT.

Here the CDR3 reads CASNRETQYF. CDR3 in DNA: TGTGCCAGCAACAGGGAGACCCAGTACTTC. The chain couples TRBV6-2 or TRBV6-3 to TRBJ2-5, with a possible D match to TRBD1 (5 bases). Germline V lookup: CDR1 MNHEY, CDR2 SVGEGT. This CDR3 contains 10 residues. Trimming cost V 7 bases and J 5 bases, with 5 bases left between them.

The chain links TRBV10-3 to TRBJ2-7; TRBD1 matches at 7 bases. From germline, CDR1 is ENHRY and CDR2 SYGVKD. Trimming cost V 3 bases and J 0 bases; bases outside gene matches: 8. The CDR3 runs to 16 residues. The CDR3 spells CAISDLTGSASYEQYF. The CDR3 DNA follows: TGTGCCATCAGTGACTTGACAGGGTCGGCCTCCTACGAGCAGTACTTC.

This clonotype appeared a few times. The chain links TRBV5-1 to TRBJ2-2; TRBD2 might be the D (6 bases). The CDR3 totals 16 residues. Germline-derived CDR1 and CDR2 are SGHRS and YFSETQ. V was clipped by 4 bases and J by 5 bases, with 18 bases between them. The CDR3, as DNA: TGCGCCAGCAGCACCGTGGGGGGATGGCGGACCGGGGAGCTGTTTTTT. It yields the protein CASSTVGGWRTGELFF.

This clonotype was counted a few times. The CDR3, as DNA: TGTGCCAGCAGCTTCCGCGGAGCTCTAGGCCCCTACGAGCAGTACTTC. It specifies CASSFRGALGPYEQYF. The chain has TRBV7-8 and TRBJ2-7; no definite D call. The germline gives CDR1 SGHVS, CDR2 FQNEAQ. Between the trimmed V and J ends, which lost 3 bases and 2 bases, there was a span of 17 bases. The CDR3 consists of 16 residues.

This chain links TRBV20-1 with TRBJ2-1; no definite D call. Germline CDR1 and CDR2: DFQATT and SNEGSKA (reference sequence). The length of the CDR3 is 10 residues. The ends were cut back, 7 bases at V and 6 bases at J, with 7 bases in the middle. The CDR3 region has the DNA TGCAGTGGTTCTGGCAATGAGCAGTTCTTC. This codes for CSGSGNEQFF.

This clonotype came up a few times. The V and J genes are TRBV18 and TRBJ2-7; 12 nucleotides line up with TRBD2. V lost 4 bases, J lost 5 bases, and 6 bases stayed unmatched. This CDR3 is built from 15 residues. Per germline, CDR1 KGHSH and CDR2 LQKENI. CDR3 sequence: CASSRRLAGEDEQYF. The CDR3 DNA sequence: TGTGCCAGCTCACGGCGACTAGCGGGAGAGGACGAGCAGTACTTC.

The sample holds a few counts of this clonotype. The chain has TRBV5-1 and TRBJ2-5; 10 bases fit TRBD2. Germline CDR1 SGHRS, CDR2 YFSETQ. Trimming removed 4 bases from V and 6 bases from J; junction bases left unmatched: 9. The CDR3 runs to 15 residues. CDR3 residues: CASSALAGVLKTQYF. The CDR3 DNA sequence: TGCGCCAGCAGCGCCCTAGCGGGAGTGTTGAAGACCCAGTACTTC.

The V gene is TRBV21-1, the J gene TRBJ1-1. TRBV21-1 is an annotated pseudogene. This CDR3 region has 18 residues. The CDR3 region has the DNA TGTGCCAGCAGCAATCGACCGGACGGGTGCACGCTGGCTAAAATAGGTTTCTTT. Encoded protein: CASSNRPDGCTLAKIGFF.